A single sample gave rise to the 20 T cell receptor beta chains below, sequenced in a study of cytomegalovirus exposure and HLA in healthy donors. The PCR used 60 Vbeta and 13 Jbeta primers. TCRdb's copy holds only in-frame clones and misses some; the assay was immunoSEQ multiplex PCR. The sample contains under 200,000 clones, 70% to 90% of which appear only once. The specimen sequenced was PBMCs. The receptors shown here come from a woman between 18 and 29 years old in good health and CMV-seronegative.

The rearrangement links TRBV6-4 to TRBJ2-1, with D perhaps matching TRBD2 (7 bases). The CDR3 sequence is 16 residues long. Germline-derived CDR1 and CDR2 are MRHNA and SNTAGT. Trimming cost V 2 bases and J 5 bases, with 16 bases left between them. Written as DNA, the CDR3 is TGTGCCAGCAGTGACCTTGGGGGGGCCCCCCACAATGAGCAGTTCTTC. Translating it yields CASSDLGGAPHNEQFF.

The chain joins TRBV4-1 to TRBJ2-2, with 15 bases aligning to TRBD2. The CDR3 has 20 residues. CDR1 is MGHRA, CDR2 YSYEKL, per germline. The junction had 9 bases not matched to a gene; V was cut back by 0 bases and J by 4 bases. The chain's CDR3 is CASSQDRISGLAGGTGELFF. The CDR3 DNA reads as TGCGCCAGCAGCCAAGATCGCATATCGGGACTAGCGGGAGGCACCGGGGAGCTGTTTTTT.

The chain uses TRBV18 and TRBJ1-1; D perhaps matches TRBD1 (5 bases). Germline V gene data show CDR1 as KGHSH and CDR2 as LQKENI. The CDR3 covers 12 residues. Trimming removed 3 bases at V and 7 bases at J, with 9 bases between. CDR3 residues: CASSPDRNEAFF. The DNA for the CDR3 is TGTGCCAGCTCACCCGACAGAAATGAAGCTTTCTTT.

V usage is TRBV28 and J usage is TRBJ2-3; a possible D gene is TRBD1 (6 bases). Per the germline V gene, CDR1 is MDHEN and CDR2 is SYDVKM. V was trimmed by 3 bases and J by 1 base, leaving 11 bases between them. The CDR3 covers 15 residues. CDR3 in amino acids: CASSLAGAGTDTQYF. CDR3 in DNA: TGTGCCAGCAGTTTGGCAGGGGCCGGCACAGATACGCAGTATTTT.

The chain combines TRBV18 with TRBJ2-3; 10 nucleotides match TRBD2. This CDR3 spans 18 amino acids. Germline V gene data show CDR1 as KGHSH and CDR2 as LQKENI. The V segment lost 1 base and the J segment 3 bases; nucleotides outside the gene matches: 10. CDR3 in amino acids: CASSPRSLAGLYTDTQYF. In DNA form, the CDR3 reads TGTGCCAGCTCACCACGGTCACTAGCGGGGTTATATACAGATACGCAGTATTTT.

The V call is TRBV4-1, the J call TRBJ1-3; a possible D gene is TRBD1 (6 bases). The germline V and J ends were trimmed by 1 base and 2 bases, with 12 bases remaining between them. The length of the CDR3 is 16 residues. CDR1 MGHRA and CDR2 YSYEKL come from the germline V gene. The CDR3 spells CASSQVGGRAGNTIYF. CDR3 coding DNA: TGCGCCAGCAGCCAAGTGGGGGGGCGAGCTGGAAACACCATATATTTT.

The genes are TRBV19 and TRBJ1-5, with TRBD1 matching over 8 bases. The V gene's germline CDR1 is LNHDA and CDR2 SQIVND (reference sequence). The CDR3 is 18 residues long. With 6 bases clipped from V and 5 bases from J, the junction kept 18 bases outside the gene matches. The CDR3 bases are TGTGCCAGTAGGCACTCCAATCAGGGGGCGCGATCCCATCAGCCCCAGCATTTT. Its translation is CASRHSNQGARSHQPQHF.

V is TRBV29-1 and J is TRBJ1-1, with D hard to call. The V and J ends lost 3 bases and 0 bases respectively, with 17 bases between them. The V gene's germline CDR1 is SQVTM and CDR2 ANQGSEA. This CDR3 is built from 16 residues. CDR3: CSVDGEQRTMNTEAFF. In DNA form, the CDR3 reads TGCAGCGTTGACGGGGAACAGAGAACTATGAACACTGAAGCTTTCTTT.

The CDR3 nucleotides are TGTGCCAGCAGGTTAATGAGCTCCTACAATGAGCAGTTCTTC. This translates into CASRLMSSYNEQFF. The chain has TRBV11-1 and TRBJ2-1; D is unresolved. From germline, CDR1 is SGHAT and CDR2 FQDESV (reference sequence). This CDR3 region has 14 residues. V lost 6 bases, J lost 0 bases, and 9 bases lay in between.

The CDR3 reads CASSSGGGGTEAFF. The CDR3 DNA follows: TGTGCCAGCAGCTCGGGGGGAGGGGGAACTGAAGCTTTCTTT. V and J are TRBV7-9 and TRBJ1-1; D perhaps matches TRBD1 (6 bases). The ends were cut back, 4 bases at V and 5 bases at J, with 14 bases in the middle. Germline assignment: CDR1 SEHNR and CDR2 FQNEAQ (reference sequence). This CDR3 has 14 amino acids.

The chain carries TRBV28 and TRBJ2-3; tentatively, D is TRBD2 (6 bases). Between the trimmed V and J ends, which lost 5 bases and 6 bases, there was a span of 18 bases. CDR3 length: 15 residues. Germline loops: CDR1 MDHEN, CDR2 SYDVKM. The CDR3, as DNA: TGTGCCAGCAGTACTGGACTACTAGCCTCGGATACGCAGTATTTT. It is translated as CASSTGLLASDTQYF.

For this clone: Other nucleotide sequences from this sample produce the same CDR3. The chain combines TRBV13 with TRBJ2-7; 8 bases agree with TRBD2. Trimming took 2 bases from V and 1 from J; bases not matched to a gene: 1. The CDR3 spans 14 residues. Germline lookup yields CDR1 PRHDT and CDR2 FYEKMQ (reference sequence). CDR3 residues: CASSLPGGSYEQYF. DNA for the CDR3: TGTGCCAGCAGCTTACCGGGGGGGTCCTACGAGCAGTACTTC.

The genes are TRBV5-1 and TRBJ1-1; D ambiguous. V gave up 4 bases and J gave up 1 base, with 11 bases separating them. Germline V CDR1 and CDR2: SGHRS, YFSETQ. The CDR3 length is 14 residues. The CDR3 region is CASSHEAANTEAFF. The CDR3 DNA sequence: TGCGCCAGCAGCCACGAGGCGGCGAACACTGAAGCTTTCTTT. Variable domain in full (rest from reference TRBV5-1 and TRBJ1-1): KAGVTQTPRYLIKTRGQQVTLSCSPISGHRSVSWYQQTPGQGLQFLFEYFSETQRNKGNFPGRFSGRQFSNSRSEMNVSTLELGDSALYLCASSHEAANTEAFFGQGTRLTVV.

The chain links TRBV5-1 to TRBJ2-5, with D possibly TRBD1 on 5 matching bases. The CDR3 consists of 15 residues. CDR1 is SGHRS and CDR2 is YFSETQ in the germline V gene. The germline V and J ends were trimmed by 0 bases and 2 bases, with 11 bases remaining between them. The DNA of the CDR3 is TGCGCCAGCAGCTTGGGGCAGGGCGGACAAGAGACCCAGTACTTC. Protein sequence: CASSLGQGGQETQYF.

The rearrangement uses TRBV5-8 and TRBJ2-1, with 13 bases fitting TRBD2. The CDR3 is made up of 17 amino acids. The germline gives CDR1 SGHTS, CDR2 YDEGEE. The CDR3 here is CAKLGQRTSGGYNEQFF. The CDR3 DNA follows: TGTGCAAAACTGGGTCAACGGACTAGCGGGGGCTACAATGAGCAGTTCTTC.

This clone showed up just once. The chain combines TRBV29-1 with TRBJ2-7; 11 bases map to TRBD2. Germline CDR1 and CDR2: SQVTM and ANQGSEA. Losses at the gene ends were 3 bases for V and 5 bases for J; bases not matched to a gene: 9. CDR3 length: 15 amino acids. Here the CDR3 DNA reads TGCAGCGTTGATTCTGGTAGCGGGAGGGTCAACGAGCAGTACTTC. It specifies CSVDSGSGRVNEQYF.

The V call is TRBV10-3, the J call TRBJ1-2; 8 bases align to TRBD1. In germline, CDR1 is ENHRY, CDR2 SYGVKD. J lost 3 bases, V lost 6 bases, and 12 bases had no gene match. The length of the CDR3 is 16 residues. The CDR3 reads CAIRNGQGGNDYGYTF. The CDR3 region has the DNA TGTGCCATCAGAAACGGACAGGGTGGTAACGACTATGGCTACACCTTC.

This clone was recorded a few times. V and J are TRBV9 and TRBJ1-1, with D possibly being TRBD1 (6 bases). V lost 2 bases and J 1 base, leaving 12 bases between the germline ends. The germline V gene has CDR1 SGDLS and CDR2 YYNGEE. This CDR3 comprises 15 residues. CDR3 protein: CASSVTGTPNTEAFF. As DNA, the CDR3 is TGTGCCAGCAGCGTTACCGGGACACCGAACACTGAAGCTTTCTTT. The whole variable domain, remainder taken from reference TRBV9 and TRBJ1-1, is DSGVTQTPKHLITATGQRVTLRCSPRSGDLSVYWYQQSLDQGLQFLIQYYNGEERAKGNILERFSAQQFPDLHSELNLSSLELGDSALYFCASSVTGTPNTEAFFGQGTRLTVV.

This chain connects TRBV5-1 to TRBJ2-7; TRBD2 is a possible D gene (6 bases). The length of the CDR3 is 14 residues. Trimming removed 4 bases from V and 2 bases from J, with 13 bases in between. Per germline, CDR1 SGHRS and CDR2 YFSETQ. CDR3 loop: CASSPLARAYEQYF. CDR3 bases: TGCGCCAGCAGCCCACTAGCTCGGGCCTACGAGCAGTACTTC.

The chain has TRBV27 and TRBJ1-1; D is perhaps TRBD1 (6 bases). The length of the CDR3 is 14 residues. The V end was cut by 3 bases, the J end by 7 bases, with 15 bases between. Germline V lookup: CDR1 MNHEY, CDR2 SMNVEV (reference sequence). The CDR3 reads CASSLRYRAGEAFF. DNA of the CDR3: TGTGCCAGCAGTTTGCGGTACAGGGCGGGTGAAGCTTTCTTT.